Included here is one T cell receptor (beta chain) sequence, with context. Antigen specificity is unknown. It was with a sample-barcoded 5' primer and a J-beta primer mix that a second PCR of about 6 to 11 cycles was run. Using its own MiXCR run on the 5' RACE reads, TCRdb lists one record per CDR3 protein. The profile shows roughly 790,000 distinct CDR3 sequences, about 42% of them singletons. These data originate in a study of blood T cells in healthy people across ages. Study observations and caveats: Possibly confounding the expanded clonotype changes was the fact that donor CMV status was unknown.

Germline loops: CDR1 MNHEY, CDR2 SVGAGI. Trimming took off 10 bases at V and 4 bases at J, with 19 bases between the two ends. The CDR3 spans 14 residues. This sequence joins TRBV6-5 and TRBJ1-1; D perhaps matches TRBD1 (5 bases). The receptor was isolated from a woman in her fifties or sixties in good health. Sample: blood. Here the CDR3 reads CATLLGASGTEAFF. The CDR3 DNA reads as TGTGCCACCCTACTCGGGGCGTCTGGCACTGAAGCTTTCTTT.